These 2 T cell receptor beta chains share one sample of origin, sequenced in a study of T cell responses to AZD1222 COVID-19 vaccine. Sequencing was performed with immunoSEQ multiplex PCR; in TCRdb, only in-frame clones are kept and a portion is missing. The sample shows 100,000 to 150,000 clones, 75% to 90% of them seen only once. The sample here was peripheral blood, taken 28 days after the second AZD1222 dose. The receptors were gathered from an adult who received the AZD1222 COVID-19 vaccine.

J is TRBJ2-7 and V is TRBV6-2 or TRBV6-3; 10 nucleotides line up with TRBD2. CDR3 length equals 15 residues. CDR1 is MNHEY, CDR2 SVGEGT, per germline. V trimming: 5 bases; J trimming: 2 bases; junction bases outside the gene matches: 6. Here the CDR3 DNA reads TGTGCCAGCAGTCAGACTAGCGGGCCCCCCTACGAGCAGTACTTC. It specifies CASSQTSGPPYEQYF.

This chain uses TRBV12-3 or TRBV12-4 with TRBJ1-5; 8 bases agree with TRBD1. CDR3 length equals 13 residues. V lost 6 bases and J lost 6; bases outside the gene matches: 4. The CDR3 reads CASRAGGSQPQHF. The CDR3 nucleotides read TGTGCCAGCAGAGCAGGGGGCTCTCAGCCCCAGCATTTT.